What follows is one T cell receptor (beta chain) and its context. Its antigen is still unknown. Germline values: CDR1 ENHRY, CDR2 SYGVKD. The V gene lost 6 bases and the J gene lost 7 bases, with 9 bases spanning the gap. The CDR3 length is 11 residues. The record originates from a study of graft-versus-host responses after intestinal transplantation. The protocol was immunoSEQ multiplex PCR, while the TCRdb copy is restricted to in-frame clones and leaves out a portion. The data show about 90,000 clones, over 85% seen once. The sample in question was unstimulated CD8+ T cells sorted from spleen or lymph node cells, obtained before transplant. The TCR was taken from a human donor who was the organ donor for an intestinal transplant. V is TRBV10-3 and J is TRBJ1-1; D is unclear. The CDR3, as DNA: TGTGCCATCAGCGAGACGGGTGAAGCTTTCTTT. Its protein is CAISETGEAFF.